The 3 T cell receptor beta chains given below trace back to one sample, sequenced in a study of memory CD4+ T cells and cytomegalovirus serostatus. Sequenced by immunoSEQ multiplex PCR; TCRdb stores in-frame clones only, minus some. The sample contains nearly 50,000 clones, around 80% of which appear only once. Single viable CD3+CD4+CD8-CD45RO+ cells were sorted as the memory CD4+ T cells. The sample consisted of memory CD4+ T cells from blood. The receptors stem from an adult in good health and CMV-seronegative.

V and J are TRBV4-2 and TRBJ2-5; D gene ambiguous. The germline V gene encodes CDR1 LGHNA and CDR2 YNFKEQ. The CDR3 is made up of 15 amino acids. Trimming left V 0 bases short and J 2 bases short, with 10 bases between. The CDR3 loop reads CASSQDPQRQETQYF. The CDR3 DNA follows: TGTGCCAGCAGCCAAGATCCCCAGCGTCAAGAGACCCAGTACTTC.

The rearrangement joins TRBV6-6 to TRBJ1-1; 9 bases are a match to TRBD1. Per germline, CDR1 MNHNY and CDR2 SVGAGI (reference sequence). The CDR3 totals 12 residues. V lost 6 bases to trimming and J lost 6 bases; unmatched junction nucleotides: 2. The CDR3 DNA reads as TGTGCCAGCAGAACAGGGGGCTCTGAAGCTTTCTTT. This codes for CASRTGGSEAFF.

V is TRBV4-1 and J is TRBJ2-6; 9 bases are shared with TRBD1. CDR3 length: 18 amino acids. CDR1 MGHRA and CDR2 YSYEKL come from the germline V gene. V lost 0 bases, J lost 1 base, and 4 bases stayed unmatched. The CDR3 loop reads CASSQEDRGFSGANVLTF. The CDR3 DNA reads TGCGCCAGCAGCCAAGAGGACAGGGGTTTTTCTGGGGCCAACGTCCTGACTTTC.